The 6 T cell receptor beta chains given below trace back to one sample, sequenced in a study of post-analysis software for immune sequencing data. No antigen is known for these receptors. The study's findings and limits: Four or five TRBV segments, TRBV5-6, TRBV5-1 and TRBV20-1 among them, were found more frequent in patients than controls.

Incorporated into the TCR beta cDNA libraries were unique molecular identifiers, which served to reduce PCR and sequencing biases. TCRdb independently ran MiXCR on the PCR reads; one entry per CDR3 protein. The sample has almost 700,000 distinct CDR3 sequences; approximately 59% are singletons. Sequenced input: blood. All receptors derive from a girl aged 2 to 9 with multiple sclerosis.

The genes are TRBV5-1 and TRBJ1-2; D is possibly TRBD1 (6 bases). The CDR3 sequence is 13 residues long. Between the trimmed V and J ends, which lost 5 bases and 6 bases, there was a span of 14 bases. Germline assignment: CDR1 SGHRS and CDR2 YFSETQ. This CDR3 is CASRGAQGNGYTF. The CDR3 coding sequence is TGCGCCAGCAGGGGAGCTCAGGGGAATGGCTACACCTTC.

This rearrangement joins TRBV7-2 to TRBJ2-1; the D gene is possibly TRBD1 (5 bases). V lost 1 base and J 6 bases, leaving 19 bases between the germline ends. CDR3 length: 17 amino acids. The germline CDR1 and CDR2 sequences are SGHTA and FQGNSA. The CDR3 is CASSLVPDSLSSNEQFF. CDR3 sequence (DNA): TGTGCCAGCAGCTTAGTACCCGACAGTTTAAGTTCCAATGAGCAGTTCTTC.

The rearrangement links TRBV6-5 to TRBJ1-1, with D unresolved. The germline V gene has CDR1 MNHEY and CDR2 SVGAGI. The CDR3 consists of 13 residues. V was trimmed by 0 bases and J by 7 bases, leaving 9 bases between them. CDR3 sequence reads: CASSYSGRGEAFF. Written as DNA, the CDR3 is TGTGCCAGCAGTTACTCAGGACGCGGTGAAGCTTTCTTT.

This clonotype was seen a handful of times. The chain uses TRBV9 and TRBJ1-5, with D unresolved. Between the trimmed V and J ends, which lost 0 bases and 7 bases, there was a span of 14 bases. The CDR3 runs to 15 residues. CDR1 SGDLS and CDR2 YYNGEE come from the germline V gene. The CDR3, as DNA: TGTGCCAGCAGCGTAGCTGTCGACACTGAACAGCCCCAGCATTTT. The encoded protein is CASSVAVDTEQPQHF.

V is TRBV20-1 and J is TRBJ2-7; TRBD1 matches 8 bases. Germline CDR1 and CDR2: DFQATT and SNEGSKA (reference sequence). This CDR3 is built from 13 residues. This CDR3 reads CAATGGVSYEQYF. DNA for the CDR3: TGCGCAGCAACAGGGGGTGTTTCCTACGAGCAGTACTTC.

This sequence joins TRBV5-1 and TRBJ2-7; TRBD1 matches 7 bases. In germline, CDR1 is SGHRS, CDR2 YFSETQ. This CDR3 has 13 amino acids. With 4 bases clipped from V and 6 bases from J, the junction kept 7 bases outside the gene matches. CDR3: CASSDDRAGEQYF. The CDR3 coding sequence is TGCGCCAGCAGCGACGACAGGGCTGGCGAGCAGTACTTC.